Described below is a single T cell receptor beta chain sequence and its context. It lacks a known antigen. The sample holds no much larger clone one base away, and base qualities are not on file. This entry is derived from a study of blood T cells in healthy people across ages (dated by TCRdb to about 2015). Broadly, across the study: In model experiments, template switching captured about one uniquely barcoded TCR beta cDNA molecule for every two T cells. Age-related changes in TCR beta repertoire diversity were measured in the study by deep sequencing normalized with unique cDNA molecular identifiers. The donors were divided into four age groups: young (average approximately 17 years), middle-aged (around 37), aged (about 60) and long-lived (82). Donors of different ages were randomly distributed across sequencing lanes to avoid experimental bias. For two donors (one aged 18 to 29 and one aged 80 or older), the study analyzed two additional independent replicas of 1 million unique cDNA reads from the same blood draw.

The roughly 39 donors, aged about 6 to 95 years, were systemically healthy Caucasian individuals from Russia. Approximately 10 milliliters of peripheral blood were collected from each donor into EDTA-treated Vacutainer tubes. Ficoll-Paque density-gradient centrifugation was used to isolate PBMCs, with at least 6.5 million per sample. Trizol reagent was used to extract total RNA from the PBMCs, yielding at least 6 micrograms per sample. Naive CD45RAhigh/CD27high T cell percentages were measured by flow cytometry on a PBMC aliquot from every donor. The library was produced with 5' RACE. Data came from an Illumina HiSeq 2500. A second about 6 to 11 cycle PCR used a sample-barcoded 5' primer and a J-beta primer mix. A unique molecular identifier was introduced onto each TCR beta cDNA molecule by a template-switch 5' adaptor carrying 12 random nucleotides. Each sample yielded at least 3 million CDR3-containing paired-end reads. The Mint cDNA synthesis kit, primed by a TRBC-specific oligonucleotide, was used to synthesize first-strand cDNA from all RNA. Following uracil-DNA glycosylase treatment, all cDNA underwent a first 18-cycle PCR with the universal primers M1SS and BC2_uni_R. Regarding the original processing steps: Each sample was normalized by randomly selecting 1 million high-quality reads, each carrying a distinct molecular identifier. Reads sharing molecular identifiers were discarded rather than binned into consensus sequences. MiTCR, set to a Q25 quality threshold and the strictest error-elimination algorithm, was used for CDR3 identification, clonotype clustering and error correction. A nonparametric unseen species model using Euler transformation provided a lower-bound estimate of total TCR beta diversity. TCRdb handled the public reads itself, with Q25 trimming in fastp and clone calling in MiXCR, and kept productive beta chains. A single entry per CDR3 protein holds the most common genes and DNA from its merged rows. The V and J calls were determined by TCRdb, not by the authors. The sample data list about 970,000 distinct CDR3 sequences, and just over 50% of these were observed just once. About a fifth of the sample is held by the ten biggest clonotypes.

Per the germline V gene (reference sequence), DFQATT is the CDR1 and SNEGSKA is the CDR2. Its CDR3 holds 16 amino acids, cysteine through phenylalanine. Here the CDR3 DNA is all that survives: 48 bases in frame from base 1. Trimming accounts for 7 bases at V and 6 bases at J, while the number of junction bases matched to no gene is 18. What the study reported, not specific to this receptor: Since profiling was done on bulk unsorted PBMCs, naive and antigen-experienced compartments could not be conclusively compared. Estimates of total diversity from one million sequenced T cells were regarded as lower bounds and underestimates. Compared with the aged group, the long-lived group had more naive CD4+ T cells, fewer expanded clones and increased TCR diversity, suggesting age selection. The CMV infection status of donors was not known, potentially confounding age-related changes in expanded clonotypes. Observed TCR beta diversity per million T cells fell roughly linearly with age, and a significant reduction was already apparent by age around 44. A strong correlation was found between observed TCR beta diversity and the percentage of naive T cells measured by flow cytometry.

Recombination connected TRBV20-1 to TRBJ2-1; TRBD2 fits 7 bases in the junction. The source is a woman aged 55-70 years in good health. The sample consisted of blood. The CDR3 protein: CSVPALWSGISNEQFF. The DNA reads TGCAGTGTTCCCGCTCTCTGGAGCGGGATCTCCAATGAGCAGTTCTTC.